The clone carrying this T cell receptor (beta chain) was seen a few times. Its cognate antigen is unknown. Primers for the PCR totalled 60 Vbeta and 13 Jbeta. Sequenced by immunoSEQ multiplex PCR; TCRdb stores in-frame clones only, minus some. The profile shows under 200,000 clones, 68% of them singletons. This entry belongs to a study of cytomegalovirus exposure and HLA in healthy donors. Study results and caveats: As a later analysis revealed, most CMV-associated TCR beta chains appeared HLA-restricted.

Germline loops: CDR1 MNHNS, CDR2 SASEGT. The germline V and J ends were trimmed by 4 bases and 0 bases, with 13 bases remaining between them. The CDR3 has 16 residues. Sequenced sample: PBMCs. The rearrangement joins TRBV6-1 to TRBJ1-3, with D possibly matching TRBD1 (6 bases). The receptor was derived from a man in his forties or fifties in good health and CMV-seronegative. In DNA, the CDR3 is TGTGCCAGCAGTGCCTTACAGGGCTCCTCTGGAAACACCATATATTTT. This translates into CASSALQGSSGNTIYF.